The clone carrying this TCR beta chain appeared a few times. The antigen is not known. A read error is possible here, since a much larger clone lies one base away. These data come from a study of T cells in Graves' hyperthyroidism and ophthalmopathy. Study-level findings and limits: Most clonotypes expanded in thyroid above 0.001 were likewise present in blood.

RNA transcripts provided the source from which TCR beta CDR3 regions were amplified. TCR CDR3 underwent first-round RT-PCR with the HTBI primer set. MiXCR was run by TCRdb on the multiplex PCR reads, yielding one entry per CDR3 protein. The sample lists about 410,000 distinct CDR3 sequences; around 13% were seen once. Thyroid ultrasound and orbital computed tomography, with clinical symptoms and serum thyroxine and TRAb, informed diagnoses. The authors took PBMCs from 10 ml fresh peripheral blood. CDR3 size: 14 residues. Germline V gives CDR1 DFQATT, CDR2 SNEGSKA (reference sequence). The clonotype was recovered from a woman aged 30 to 39 with Graves' ophthalmopathy. The genes are TRBV20-1 and TRBJ1-5, with a tentative D call TRBD1 (6 bases). Sequencing input: blood. The CDR3 spells CSARQGYENRPQHF. The CDR3 nucleotides are TGCAGTGCTAGACAGGGGTATGAGAATCGGCCCCAGCATTTT.